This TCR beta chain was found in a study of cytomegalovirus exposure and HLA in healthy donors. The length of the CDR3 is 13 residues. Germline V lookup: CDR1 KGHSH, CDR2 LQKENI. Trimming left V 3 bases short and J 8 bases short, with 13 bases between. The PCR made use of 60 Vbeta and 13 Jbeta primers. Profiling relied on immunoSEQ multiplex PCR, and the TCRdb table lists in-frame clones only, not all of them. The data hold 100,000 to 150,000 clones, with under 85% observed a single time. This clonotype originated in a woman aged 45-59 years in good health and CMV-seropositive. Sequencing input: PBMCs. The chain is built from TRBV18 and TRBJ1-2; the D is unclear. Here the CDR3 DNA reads TGTGCCAGCTCACCTTCGAGTTCGGAGGGCTACACCTTC. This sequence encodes CASSPSSSEGYTF.